Detailed here is one T cell receptor beta chain. This entry is derived from a study of T cells in Graves' hyperthyroidism and ophthalmopathy. RNA transcripts were the template for amplifying TCR beta CDR3 regions. TCR CDR3 underwent first-round RT-PCR with the HTBI primer set. TCRdb recomputed calls from the multiplex PCR reads with MiXCR, one row per CDR3 protein. The sample shows fewer than 550,000 distinct CDR3 sequences, around 14% of them seen only once. V shed 3 bases and J shed 6 bases, with 9 bases lying between them. The CDR3 has 13 residues. J is TRBJ2-1 and V is TRBV12-3 or TRBV12-4; the D is unclear. This receptor was obtained from a woman aged 18-29 years with Graves' hyperthyroidism. Sequenced: blood. DNA of the CDR3: TGTGCCAGCAGTTTCAGAGTATTCAATGAGCAGTTCTTC. Its translation: CASSFRVFNEQFF.